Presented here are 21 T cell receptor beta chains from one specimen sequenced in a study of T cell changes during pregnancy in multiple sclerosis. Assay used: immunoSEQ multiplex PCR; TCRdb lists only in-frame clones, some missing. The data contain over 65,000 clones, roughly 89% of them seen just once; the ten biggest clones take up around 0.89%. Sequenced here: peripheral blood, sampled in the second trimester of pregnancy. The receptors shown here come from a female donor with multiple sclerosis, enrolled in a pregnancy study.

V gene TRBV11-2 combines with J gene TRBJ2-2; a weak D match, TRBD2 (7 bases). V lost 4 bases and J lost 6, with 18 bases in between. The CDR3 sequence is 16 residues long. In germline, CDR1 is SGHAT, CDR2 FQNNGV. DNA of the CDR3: TGTGCCAGCAGCTCCCCGGGGGGCGGTGATGCCGGGGAGCTGTTTTTT. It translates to CASSSPGGGDAGELFF.

CDR3 nucleotide sequence: TGTGCCAGCAGCTTAGTAGGGAGGGAGCCCCAGCATTTT. Translated, it gives CASSLVGREPQHF. This chain connects TRBV13 to TRBJ1-5, with D uncertain. Trimming pared 1 base from V and 8 bases from J, leaving 9 bases between. Germline V gene data show CDR1 as PRHDT and CDR2 as FYEKMQ (reference sequence). CDR3 length equals 13 residues.

This CDR3 is CAWSVGGYGYTF. CDR3 coding DNA: TGTGCCTGGAGTGTAGGAGGCTATGGCTACACCTTC. J is TRBJ1-2 and V is TRBV30; no clear D gene. The CDR3 extends over 12 amino acids. CDR1 is GTSNPN, CDR2 SVGIG, per germline (reference sequence). The V gene lost 0 bases and the J gene lost 4 bases, with 6 bases spanning the gap.

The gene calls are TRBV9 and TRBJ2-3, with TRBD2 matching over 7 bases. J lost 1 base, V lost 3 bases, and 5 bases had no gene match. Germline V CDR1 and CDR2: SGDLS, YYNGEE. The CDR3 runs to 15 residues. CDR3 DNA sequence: TGTGCCAGCAGCGGCGCCCGGGGGGGCACAGATACGCAGTATTTT. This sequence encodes CASSGARGGTDTQYF.

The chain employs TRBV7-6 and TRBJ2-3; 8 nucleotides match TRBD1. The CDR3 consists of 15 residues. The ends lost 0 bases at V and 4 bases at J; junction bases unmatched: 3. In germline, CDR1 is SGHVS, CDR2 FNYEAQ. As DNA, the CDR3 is TGTGCCAGCAGCTTAGCACCGGGACAGGCAGATACGCAGTATTTT. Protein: CASSLAPGQADTQYF.

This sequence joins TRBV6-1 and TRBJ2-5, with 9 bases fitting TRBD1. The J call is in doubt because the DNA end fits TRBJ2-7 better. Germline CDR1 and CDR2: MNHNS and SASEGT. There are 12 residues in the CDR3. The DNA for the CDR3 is TGTGCCAGCAGGGGACAGGGTTACGAGCAGTACTTC. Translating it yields CASRGQGYEQYF.

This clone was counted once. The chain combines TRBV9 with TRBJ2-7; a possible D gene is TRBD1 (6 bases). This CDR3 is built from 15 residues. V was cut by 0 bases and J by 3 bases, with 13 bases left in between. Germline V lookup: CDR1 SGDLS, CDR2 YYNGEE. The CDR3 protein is CASSVEQGPNYEQYF. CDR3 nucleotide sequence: TGTGCCAGCAGCGTAGAACAGGGTCCCAACTACGAGCAGTACTTC.

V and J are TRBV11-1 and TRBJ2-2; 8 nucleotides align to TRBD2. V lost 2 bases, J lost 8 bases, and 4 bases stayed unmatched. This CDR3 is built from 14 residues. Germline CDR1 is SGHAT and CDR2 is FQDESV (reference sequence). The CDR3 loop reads CASSLSRGRGELFF. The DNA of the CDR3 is TGTGCCAGCAGCTTATCTCGCGGGAGGGGGGAGCTGTTTTTT.

In DNA form, the CDR3 reads TGTGCCAGCAGTACAAAGACAGGGAGGCATGAAAAACTGTTTTTT. Translation: CASSTKTGRHEKLFF. The chain combines TRBV28 with TRBJ1-4; TRBD1 matches at 7 bases. The germline gives CDR1 MDHEN, CDR2 SYDVKM. The CDR3 contains 15 residues. V gave up 5 bases and J gave up 6 bases; unmatched junction bases: 9.

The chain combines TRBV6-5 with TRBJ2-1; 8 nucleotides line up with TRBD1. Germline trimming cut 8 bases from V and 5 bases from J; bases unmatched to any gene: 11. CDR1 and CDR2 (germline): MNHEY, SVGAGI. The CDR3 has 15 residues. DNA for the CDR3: TGTGCCAGCGCCACCAGGACAGGGCTAGACAATGAGCAGTTCTTC. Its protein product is CASATRTGLDNEQFF.

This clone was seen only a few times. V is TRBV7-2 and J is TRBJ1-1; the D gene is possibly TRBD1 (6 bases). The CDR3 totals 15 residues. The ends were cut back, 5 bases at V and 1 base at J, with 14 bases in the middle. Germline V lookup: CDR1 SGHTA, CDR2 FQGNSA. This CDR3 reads CASSVQGRGNTEAFF. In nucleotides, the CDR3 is TGTGCCAGCAGCGTACAGGGTCGGGGGAACACTGAAGCTTTCTTT.

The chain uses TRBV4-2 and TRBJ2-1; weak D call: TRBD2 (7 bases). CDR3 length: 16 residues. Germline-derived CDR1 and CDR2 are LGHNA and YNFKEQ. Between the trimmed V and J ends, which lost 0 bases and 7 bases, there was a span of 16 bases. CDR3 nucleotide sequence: TGTGCCAGCAGCCAAGAGAGGGGGAGGGAGGGGAATGAGCAGTTCTTC. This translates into CASSQERGREGNEQFF.

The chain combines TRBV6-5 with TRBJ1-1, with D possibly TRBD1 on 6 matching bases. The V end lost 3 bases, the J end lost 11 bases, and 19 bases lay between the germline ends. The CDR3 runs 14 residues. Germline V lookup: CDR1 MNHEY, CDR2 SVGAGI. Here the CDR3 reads CASSYRIGQGYAFF. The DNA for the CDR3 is TGTGCCAGCAGTTATCGCATAGGGCAGGGGTACGCTTTCTTT.

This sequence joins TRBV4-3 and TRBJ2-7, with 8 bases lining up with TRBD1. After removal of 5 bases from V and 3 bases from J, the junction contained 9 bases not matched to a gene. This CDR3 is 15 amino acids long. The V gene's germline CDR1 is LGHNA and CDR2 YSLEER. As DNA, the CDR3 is TGCGCCAGCAGCAGACGTACAGGGGGAGGCTACGAGCAGTACTTC. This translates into CASSRRTGGGYEQYF.

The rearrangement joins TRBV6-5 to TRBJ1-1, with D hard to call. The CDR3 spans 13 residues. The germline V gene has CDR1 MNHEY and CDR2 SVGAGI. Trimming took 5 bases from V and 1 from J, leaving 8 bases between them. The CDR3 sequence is CASSAVPNTEAFF. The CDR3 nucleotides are TGTGCCAGCAGTGCAGTTCCGAACACTGAAGCTTTCTTT.

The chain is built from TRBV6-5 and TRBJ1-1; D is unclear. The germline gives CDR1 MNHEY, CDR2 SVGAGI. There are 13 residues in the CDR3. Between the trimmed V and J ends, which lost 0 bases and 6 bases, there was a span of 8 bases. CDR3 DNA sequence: TGTGCCAGCAGTTACTCCCTAGGCGCTGAAGCTTTCTTT. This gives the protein CASSYSLGAEAFF.

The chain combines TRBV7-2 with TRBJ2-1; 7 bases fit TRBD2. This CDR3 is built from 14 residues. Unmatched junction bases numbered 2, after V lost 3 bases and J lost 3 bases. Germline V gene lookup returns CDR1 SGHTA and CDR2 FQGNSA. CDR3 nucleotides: TGTGCCAGCAGCTTGGGGGGGGGCTACAATGAGCAGTTCTTC. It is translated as CASSLGGGYNEQFF.

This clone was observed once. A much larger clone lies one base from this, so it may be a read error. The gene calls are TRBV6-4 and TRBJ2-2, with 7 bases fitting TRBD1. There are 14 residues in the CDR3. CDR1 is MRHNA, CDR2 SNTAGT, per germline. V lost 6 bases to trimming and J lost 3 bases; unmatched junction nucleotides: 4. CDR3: CASRGDRDTGELFF. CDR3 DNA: TGTGCCAGCAGGGGAGACAGGGACACCGGGGAGCTGTTTTTT.

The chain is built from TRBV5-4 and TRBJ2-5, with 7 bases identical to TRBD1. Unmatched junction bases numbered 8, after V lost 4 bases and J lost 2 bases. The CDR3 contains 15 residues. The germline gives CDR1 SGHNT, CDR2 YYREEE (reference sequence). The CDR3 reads CASSPPGQRQETQYF. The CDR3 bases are TGTGCCAGCAGCCCACCGGGACAGAGACAAGAGACCCAGTACTTC.

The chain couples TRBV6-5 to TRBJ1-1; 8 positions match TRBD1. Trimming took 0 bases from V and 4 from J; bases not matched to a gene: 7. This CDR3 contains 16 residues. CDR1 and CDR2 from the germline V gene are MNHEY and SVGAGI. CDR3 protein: CASSYSWTGWITEAFF. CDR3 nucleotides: TGTGCCAGCAGTTACTCCTGGACAGGGTGGATCACTGAAGCTTTCTTT.

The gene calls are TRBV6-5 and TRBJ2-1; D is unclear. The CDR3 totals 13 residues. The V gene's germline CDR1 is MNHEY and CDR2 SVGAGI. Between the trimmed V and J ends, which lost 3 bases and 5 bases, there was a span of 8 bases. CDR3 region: CASSYRENNEQFF. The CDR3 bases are TGTGCCAGCAGTTATCGAGAGAACAATGAGCAGTTCTTC.